This T cell receptor (beta chain) was sequenced for a study of cytomegalovirus exposure and HLA in healthy donors. The repertoire was sequenced with immunoSEQ multiplex PCR; TCRdb's copy has only in-frame clones and lacks some. The sample lists more than 95,000 clones, 88% occurring once. Findings of the study overall: Specificity of three CMV-associated chains for CMV antigens was verified in vitro.

As for this clone: Antigen specificity is unknown.

The V end lost 0 bases, the J end lost 9 bases, and 13 bases lay between the germline ends. This CDR3 is built from 15 residues. Germline V gene data show CDR1 as SGHTS and CDR2 as YDEGEE. V is TRBV5-8 and J is TRBJ1-6; D possibly corresponds to TRBD1 (5 bases). This TCR was sampled from a man between 18 and 29 years old in good health and CMV-seronegative. What was sequenced was PBMCs. The CDR3 is CASSLEGGGTSPLHF. In DNA, the CDR3 is TGTGCCAGCAGCTTGGAAGGTGGAGGGACTTCACCCCTCCACTTT.